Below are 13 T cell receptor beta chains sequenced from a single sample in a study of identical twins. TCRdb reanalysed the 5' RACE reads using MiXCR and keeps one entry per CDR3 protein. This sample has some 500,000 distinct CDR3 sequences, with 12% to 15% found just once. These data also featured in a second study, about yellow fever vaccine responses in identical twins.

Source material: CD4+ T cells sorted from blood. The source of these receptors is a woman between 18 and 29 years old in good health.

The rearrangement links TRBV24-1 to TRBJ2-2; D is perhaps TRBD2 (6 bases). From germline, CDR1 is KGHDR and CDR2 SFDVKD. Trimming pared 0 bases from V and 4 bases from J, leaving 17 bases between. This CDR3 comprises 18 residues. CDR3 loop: CATSDLQGSRGITGELFF. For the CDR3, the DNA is TGTGCCACCAGTGATTTGCAAGGGTCCCGGGGGATCACCGGGGAGCTGTTTTTT.

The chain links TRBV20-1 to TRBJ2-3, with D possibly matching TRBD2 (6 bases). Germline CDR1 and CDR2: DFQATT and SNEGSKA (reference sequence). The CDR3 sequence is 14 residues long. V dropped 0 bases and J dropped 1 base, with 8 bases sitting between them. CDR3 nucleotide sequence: TGCAGTGCTAGAGATGAGCGGGGCACAGATACGCAGTATTTT. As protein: CSARDERGTDTQYF.

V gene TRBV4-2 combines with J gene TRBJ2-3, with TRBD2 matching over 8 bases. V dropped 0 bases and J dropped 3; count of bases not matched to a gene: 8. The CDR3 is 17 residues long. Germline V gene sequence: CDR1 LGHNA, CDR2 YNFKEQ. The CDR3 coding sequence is TGTGCCAGCAGCCAAGAGGGGCCGGGACTAGGAACAGATACGCAGTATTTT. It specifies CASSQEGPGLGTDTQYF.

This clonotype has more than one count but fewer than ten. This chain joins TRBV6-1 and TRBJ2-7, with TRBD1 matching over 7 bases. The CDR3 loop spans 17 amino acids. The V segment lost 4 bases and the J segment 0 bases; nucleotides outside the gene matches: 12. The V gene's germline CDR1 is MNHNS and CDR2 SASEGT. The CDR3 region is CASSAGTVLIFSYEQYF. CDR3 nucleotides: TGTGCCAGCAGTGCTGGGACAGTTTTGATTTTCTCCTACGAGCAGTACTTC.

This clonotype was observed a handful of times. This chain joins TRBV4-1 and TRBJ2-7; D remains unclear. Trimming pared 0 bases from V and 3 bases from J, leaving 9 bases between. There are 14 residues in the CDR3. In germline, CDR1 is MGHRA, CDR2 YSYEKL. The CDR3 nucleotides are TGCGCCAGCAGCCAAGAACCCGGTAACTACGAGCAGTACTTC. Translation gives CASSQEPGNYEQYF.

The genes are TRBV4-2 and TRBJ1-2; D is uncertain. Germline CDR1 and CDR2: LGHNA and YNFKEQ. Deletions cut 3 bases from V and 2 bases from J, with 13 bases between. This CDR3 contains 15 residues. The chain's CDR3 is CASSHENRVNYGYTF. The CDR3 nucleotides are TGTGCCAGCAGCCACGAAAATAGGGTGAACTATGGCTACACCTTC.

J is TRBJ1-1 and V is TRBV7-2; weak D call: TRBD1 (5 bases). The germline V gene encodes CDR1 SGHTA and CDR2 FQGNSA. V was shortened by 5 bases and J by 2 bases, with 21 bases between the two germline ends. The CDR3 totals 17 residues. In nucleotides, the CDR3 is TGTGCCAGCAGCCAGCCTGCGTTTAGGGGTAGAAACACTGAAGCTTTCTTT. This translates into CASSQPAFRGRNTEAFF.

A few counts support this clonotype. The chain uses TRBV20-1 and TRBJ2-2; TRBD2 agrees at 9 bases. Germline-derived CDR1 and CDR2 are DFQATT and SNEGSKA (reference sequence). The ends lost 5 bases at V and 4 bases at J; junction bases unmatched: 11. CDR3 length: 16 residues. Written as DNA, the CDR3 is TGCAGTGCTCCCGATCCCCTAGCGGGGTTCACCGGGGAGCTGTTTTTT. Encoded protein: CSAPDPLAGFTGELFF.

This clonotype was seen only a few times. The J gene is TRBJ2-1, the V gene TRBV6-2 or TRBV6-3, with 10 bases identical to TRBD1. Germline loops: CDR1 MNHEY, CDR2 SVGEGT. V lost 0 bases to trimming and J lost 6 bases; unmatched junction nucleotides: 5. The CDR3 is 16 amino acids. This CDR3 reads CASSYSRDRGGNEQFF. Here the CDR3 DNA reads TGTGCCAGCAGTTACTCGCGGGACAGGGGAGGCAATGAGCAGTTCTTC.

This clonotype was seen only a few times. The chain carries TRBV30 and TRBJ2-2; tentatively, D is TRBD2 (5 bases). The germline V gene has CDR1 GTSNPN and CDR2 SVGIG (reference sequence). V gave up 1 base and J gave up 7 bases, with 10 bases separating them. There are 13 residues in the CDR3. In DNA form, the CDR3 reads TGTGCCTGGAGTGCGGCGCGGGTCGGGGAGCTGTTTTTT. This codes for CAWSAARVGELFF.

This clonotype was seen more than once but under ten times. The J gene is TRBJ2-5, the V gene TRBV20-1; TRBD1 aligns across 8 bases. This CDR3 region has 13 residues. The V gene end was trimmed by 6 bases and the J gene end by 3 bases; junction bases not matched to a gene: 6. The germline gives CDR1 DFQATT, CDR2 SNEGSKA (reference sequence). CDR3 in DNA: TGCAGTGCCTCACCGGGACAGGAAGAGACCCAGTACTTC. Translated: CSASPGQEETQYF.

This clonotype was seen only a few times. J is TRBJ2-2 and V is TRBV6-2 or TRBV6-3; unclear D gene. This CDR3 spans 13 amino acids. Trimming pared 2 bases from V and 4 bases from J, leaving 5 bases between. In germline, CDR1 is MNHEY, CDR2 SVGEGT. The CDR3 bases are TGTGCCAGCAGTTACCACTCCACCGGGGAGCTGTTTTTT. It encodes CASSYHSTGELFF.

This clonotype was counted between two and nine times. CDR3 DNA: TGTGCCAGCAGTGAGGGGGGGACTCGGGAGACCCAGTACTTC. Residues: CASSEGGTRETQYF. J is TRBJ2-5 and V is TRBV12-3 or TRBV12-4; possible D gene TRBD2, 7 bases. The CDR3 spans 14 residues. Between the trimmed V and J ends, which lost 5 bases and 5 bases, there was a span of 15 bases.